Reported below is one T cell receptor beta chain. This specimen comes from a study of CD8+CD57+ T cells in acquired aplastic anemia. The overall study: DNA per sorted CD4+ or CD8+ sample ranged about 0.2 to 27.4 ug, averaging about 3.4 ug.

Patients included in sequencing had previously demonstrated CD8+CD57+ cell expansion by flow cytometry. CDR1 is LNHNV and CDR2 is YYDKDF in the germline V gene (reference sequence). V was cut by 0 bases and J by 2 bases, with 11 bases left in between. The CDR3 consists of 16 residues. Investigators profiled TCR beta VDJ and CDR3 from genomic DNA template. MiXCR, run by TCRdb on the reads, gives a single entry per CDR3 protein. The table includes over 150,000 distinct CDR3 sequences, less than 65% detected once. The sequenced sample was sorted CD4+, CD8+, or CD8+CD57+ T cells (not recorded which) from PBMCs. This sequence was found in a human donor with aplastic anemia. The chain has TRBV15 and TRBJ1-5; D unclear. CDR3 amino acids: CATSRDRPGGNQPQHF. The CDR3 DNA reads as TGTGCCACCAGCAGAGATCGGCCGGGAGGCAATCAGCCCCAGCATTTT. Full variable domain (rest looked up from reference TRBV15 and TRBJ1-5): DAMVIQNPRYQVTQFGKPVTLSCSQTLNHNVMYWYQQKSSQAPKLLFHYYDKDFNNEADTPDNFQSRRPNTSFCFLDIRSPGLGDTAMYLCATSRDRPGGNQPQHFGDGTRLSIL.